This T cell receptor (beta chain) is from a study of cytomegalovirus exposure and HLA in healthy donors. Notes on the study in general: Clusters of TCRs from the first cohort tended to co-occur in the 100 to 150 validation repertoires (as a later analysis found). For most TCR sequences rarity was the rule, although some public TCRs occurred in many donors. Cytomegalovirus status was reportedly diagnosed by the classifier with high specificity and sensitivity.

The table came from immunoSEQ multiplex PCR; TCRdb's copy has only in-frame clones and leaves some out. Of 160,000 or so clones in the sample, around 85% are singletons; the top ten hold around 2.4%. These donors were members of the roughly 110-subject validation cohort, a group separate from the roughly 670-subject first cohort. The V and J ends lost 8 bases and 2 bases, in that order; junction bases with no gene match: 8. The CDR3 consists of 15 residues. The germline gives CDR1 ENHRY, CDR2 SYGVKD. A word on this clone: Its antigen is currently unknown.

The sample comprised PBMCs. The chain is built from TRBV10-3 and TRBJ2-7; 11 bases map to TRBD1. This clonotype was obtained from a man aged 30 to 39 in good health and CMV-seropositive. This chain's CDR3 is CAISGPGQGAYEQYF. CDR3 DNA: TGTGCCATCTCTGGGCCGGGACAGGGGGCCTACGAGCAGTACTTC.